This TCR beta chain was sequenced in a study of shared clonotypes between healthy human individuals (dated by TCRdb to the early 2020s). Context from the whole study: The cohort included a few men and a couple of women between 18 and 49 years of age. To estimate repertoire size and how much clonotype sharing occurs between individuals, the study deeply sequenced the blood TCR repertoires of roughly 5 healthy adults. Libraries were prepared and TCR repertoires were sequenced by different laboratories using diverse techniques, in order to increase sequencing depth and limit assay-specific biases. Per donor, three plates each were used for CD4 naive and CD4 memory, two for CD8 naive, and one for CD8 memory. Per donor, leukapheresis produced somewhere between about 0.85 and 8.9 billion PBMCs. The investigation overall reported the following: Pairwise subsampling led to the expectation that sequencing depth would affect the degree of clonotype sharing among donors. Across several donors, around 5.4% of naive CD4, around 3.5% of naive CD8, around 2.5% of memory CD4, and approximately 0.4% of memory CD8 clonotypes were shared. Sampling was limited to blood, and TCR repertoires in tissue likely differ from TCR repertoires in blood. Estimated clonotype richness was generally larger for naive than for memory subsets. The genetic and exposure-history diversity represented was limited by the small number of donors. Rarefaction of sorted-subset datasets indicated incomplete sequencing despite the large sequencing depth. Higher generation probabilities were observed for clonotypes shared by all four sorted-subset donors than for non-shared clonotypes.

The donors were healthy, HIV-negative adults with no recently reported acute infections or vaccinations. Every donor was a Caucasian adult living in Nashville, Tennessee, USA. CD4+ T cells were enriched by magnetic negative selection; naive cells were then positively selected on CD45RA, and the negative fraction formed the memory subset. Blood was collected by leukapheresis, and PBMCs were isolated by Ficoll-Histopaque density gradient centrifugation and then cryopreserved in liquid nitrogen vapor phase. Purity and quantity of every magnetically sorted T cell population were checked by analytical flow cytometry. From each sorted fraction, genomic DNA was isolated and quantified by UV absorbance on a Nanodrop 2000c. The CDR3 runs 13 amino acids, cysteine and phenylalanine included. The read is trimmed to its CDR3 DNA, 39 bases read in frame from base 1. According to the germline V gene, CDR1 reads SGHTA and CDR2 reads FQGNSA. V gives up 2 bases and J gives up 10 bases, and the segment between their germline ends measures 9 bases.

With regard to this clone: Its antigen specificity is not known. No much larger clone exists at a distance of one base, and base qualities are not known.

Using the deep immunoSEQ assay, TCR CDR3 regions were amplified from genomic DNA by multiplex PCR. Extracted genomic DNA from each cell subset was spread evenly across all wells of several immunoSEQ 96-well plates, with each plate serving as a replicate. For sorted subsets, roughly 200 ng of genomic DNA, equivalent to around 30,000 T cell genomes, went into each replicate PCR. The purified libraries were quantified using a Qubit 3.0 fluorometer, sized with a Bioanalyzer 2100, and then quantified again using the KAPA Library Quantification kit. Each immunoSEQ 96-well plate was sequenced on its own single-read 150-cycle Illumina NextSeq 550 flow cell. The original pipeline was this. Because the immunoSEQ output held only junctional sequences and lacked quality scores, the filtering could not match the filtering applied to full-length reads. To assign V/J genes and CDR3, sequences were annotated using PyIR, a Python wrapper for IgBLAST v1.9, with IMGT germline references. Reads with weak V/J assignments (E-value above 1e-6), missing CDR3, stop codons, out-of-frame junctions, or ambiguous translated residues were removed. A V3J clonotype was defined by an identical inferred V gene, J gene, and CDR3 amino acid sequence. Percentage overlap between repertoires was computed as shared unique clonotypes divided by the size of the smaller repertoire. Three approaches were used to assess repertoire richness: RTK rarefaction, the Chao1 estimator, and Recon v2.1 estimates of unobserved clonotypes. For all TCRbeta clonotypes obtained by the gDNA method from a few donors, generation probabilities were computed with OLGA. Entries here come from immuneACCESS through TCRdb and include only in-frame sequences with V and J called. Some clones fail to appear in such tables; in the studies checked, an unresolved V gene covers under half of the shortfall, and the cause of the remainder is unknown. V and J calls and clone size come straight from that table; D and trimming were deduced from the DNA. The sample profile shows millions of clones; roughly 96% of them were found once. The biggest ten clones account for 0.1% to 0.15% of the sample.

The clonotype was recovered from a man younger than 35 in good health. The rearrangement joined TRBV7-2 to TRBJ1-6; TRBD1 is a weak D gene call, 5 bases matching. The sequencing input was naive CD4+ T cells sorted from blood. The sample's cell subset or site label, in plain terms: CD45RA+ positively selected. The CDR3: CASSLHGASPLHF. The sequenced DNA is TGTGCCAGCAGCTTACACGGGGCCTCACCCCTCCACTTT.